The 20 T cell receptor beta chains reported below all come from one sample, sequenced in a study of T cell repertoires in cytomegalovirus infection. Antigen specificity for these receptors is unknown. TCRdb redid the calling of the reads with MiXCR, one entry per CDR3 protein. The sample shows about 340,000 distinct CDR3 sequences, almost 30% of them seen only once. The specimen comprised cultured PBMCs, sampled from culture after CMV antigen stimulation. Every receptor here comes from a human donor in good health (CMV status not recorded). Some clones in this sample may be carry-over from other donors' samples.

The chain combines TRBV18 with TRBJ2-3; 7 bases are shared with TRBD1. The CDR3 has 14 amino acids. The V segment lost 3 bases and the J segment 1 base; nucleotides outside the gene matches: 1. Germline lookup yields CDR1 KGHSH and CDR2 LQKENI. Here the CDR3 DNA reads TGTGCCAGCTCACCTGGGACAGGCACAGATACGCAGTATTTT. Protein: CASSPGTGTDTQYF.

This clonotype was detected a few times. CDR3 loop: CASSSRQSEGYGYTF. CDR3 DNA sequence: TGTGCCAGCAGCTCCCGTCAGTCCGAGGGCTATGGCTACACCTTC. The genes are TRBV11-3 and TRBJ1-2, with D hard to call. Germline CDR1 is SGHNT and CDR2 is YENEEA. The CDR3 sequence is 15 residues long. Between the trimmed V and J ends, which lost 4 bases and 4 bases, there was a span of 16 bases. The full variable domain, rest sourced from reference TRBV11-3 and TRBJ1-2, is EAGVVQSPRYKIIEKKQPVAFWCNPISGHNTLYWYLQNLGQGPELLIRYENEEAVDDSQLPKDRFSAERLKGVDSTLKIQPAELGDSAVYLCASSSRQSEGYGYTFGSGTRLTVV.

V usage is TRBV19 and J usage is TRBJ2-1, with D possibly matching TRBD2 (6 bases). In germline, CDR1 is LNHDA, CDR2 SQIVND (reference sequence). V gave up 1 base and J gave up 10 bases, with 11 bases separating them. CDR3 length: 13 residues. CDR3 nucleotide sequence: TGTGCCAGTAGTATAGTTACGGCGGGGGAGCAGTTCTTC. It yields the protein CASSIVTAGEQFF.

Only a few counts were recorded for this clonotype. J is TRBJ1-4 and V is TRBV5-4; weak D call: TRBD1 (5 bases). Germline CDR1 SGHNT, CDR2 YYREEE (reference sequence). Trimming removed 1 base at V and 4 bases at J, with 14 bases between. This CDR3 has 16 amino acids. The CDR3 coding sequence is TGTGCCAGCAGCTTGAAGGGGAGGGGCATTAATGAAAAACTGTTTTTT. This encodes CASSLKGRGINEKLFF.

This clonotype was detected a few times. V and J are TRBV28 and TRBJ2-4; tentative D call: TRBD1 (5 bases). The CDR3 is made up of 12 amino acids. V lost 6 bases and J lost 10, with 13 bases in between. Germline V gene lookup returns CDR1 MDHEN and CDR2 SYDVKM. Here the CDR3 reads CASSLSQGIQYF. The CDR3 DNA follows: TGTGCCAGCAGCCTCAGCCAGGGAATTCAGTACTTC.

There are many counts of this clonotype. The chain uses TRBV7-8 and TRBJ2-6; D ambiguous. The CDR3 covers 14 residues. Germline-derived CDR1 and CDR2 are SGHVS and FQNEAQ. V was pared by 3 bases and J by 4 bases, with 7 bases between. The CDR3 loop reads CASSFQEGANVLTF. The CDR3 DNA sequence: TGTGCCAGCAGCTTTCAGGAGGGGGCCAACGTCCTGACTTTC.

The genes are TRBV12-3 or TRBV12-4 and TRBJ1-1; no definite D call. Trimming took off 5 bases at V and 5 bases at J, with 6 bases between the two ends. CDR3 length: 11 amino acids. DNA of the CDR3: TGTGCCAGCAGTCCTGAGACTGAAGCTTTCTTT. Translating it yields CASSPETEAFF.

The gene calls are TRBV28 and TRBJ1-6; TRBD1 might be the D (6 bases). Per germline, CDR1 MDHEN and CDR2 SYDVKM. The CDR3 spans 16 residues. Deletions cut 6 bases from V and 2 bases from J, with 14 bases between. CDR3 loop: CASSSGQVTYNSPLHF. The CDR3 bases are TGTGCCAGCAGCTCGGGACAAGTCACCTATAATTCACCCCTCCACTTT.

This clonotype has just a few counts. The CDR3 here is CATPVDRYTDTQYF. CDR3 in DNA: TGTGCCACCCCCGTAGATCGTTACACAGATACGCAGTATTTT. This chain uses TRBV7-6 with TRBJ2-3; D ambiguous. The ends were cut back, 10 bases at V and 2 bases at J, with 16 bases in the middle. The CDR3 has 14 amino acids. Germline V gene sequence: CDR1 SGHVS, CDR2 FNYEAQ. The full variable domain, completed using reference TRBV7-6 and TRBJ2-3, is GAGVSQSPRYKVTKRGQDVALRCDPISGHVSLYWYRQALGQGPEFLTYFNYEAQQDKSGLPNDRFSAERPEGSISTLTIQRTEQRDSAMYRCATPVDRYTDTQYFGPGTRLTVL.

The table lists this clonotype with a few counts. The chain couples TRBV7-2 to TRBJ2-1; 14 nucleotides line up with TRBD2. Germline assignment: CDR1 SGHTA and CDR2 FQGNSA. Trimming cost V 1 base and J 9 bases; bases outside gene matches: 5. The CDR3 is made up of 16 amino acids. CDR3 in DNA: TGTGCCAGCAGCTTAGGGGGACTAGCGGGAGTGATTGAGCAGTTCTTC. Its translation: CASSLGGLAGVIEQFF.

In its sample, this clonotype was seen many times. The chain carries TRBV6-5 and TRBJ1-2, with D unresolved. Germline CDR1 and CDR2: MNHEY and SVGAGI. The V gene lost 4 bases and the J gene lost 2 bases, with 8 bases spanning the gap. The CDR3 length is 13 residues. This chain's CDR3 is CASSLSRNYGYTF. DNA for the CDR3: TGTGCCAGCAGTTTGAGTAGAAACTATGGCTACACCTTC.

In its sample, this clonotype was seen a few times. The rearrangement uses TRBV7-9 and TRBJ2-7; no clear D gene. The V end was cut by 5 bases, the J end by 2 bases, with 19 bases between. Per germline, CDR1 SEHNR and CDR2 FQNEAQ (reference sequence). CDR3 length equals 16 residues. The CDR3 spells CASSPKVFSAAYEQYF. The CDR3, as DNA: TGTGCCAGCAGCCCGAAGGTTTTTTCAGCCGCCTACGAGCAGTACTTC.

The chain is built from TRBV14 and TRBJ1-1, with TRBD1 matching 7 bases. Unmatched junction bases numbered 6, after V lost 5 bases and J lost 3 bases. Germline V gene sequence: CDR1 SGHDN, CDR2 FVKESK. The CDR3 contains 14 residues. CDR3 bases: TGTGCCAGCAGCGGAGGGACAGTCGACACTGAAGCTTTCTTT. Amino acid sequence: CASSGGTVDTEAFF.

This clonotype was observed at least ten times. This sequence joins TRBV7-6 and TRBJ2-3, with D possibly being TRBD1 or TRBD2 (5 bases each). The germline V gene encodes CDR1 SGHVS and CDR2 FNYEAQ. With 4 bases removed from V and 3 bases from J, the gap between germline ends came to 14 bases. This CDR3 has 15 residues. In DNA, the CDR3 is TGTGCCAGCAGCTACCGGGACCATGTAACAGATACGCAGTATTTT. It codes for CASSYRDHVTDTQYF. The entire variable domain, with the rest obtained from reference TRBV7-6 and TRBJ2-3, is as follows: GAGVSQSPRYKVTKRGQDVALRCDPISGHVSLYWYRQALGQGPEFLTYFNYEAQQDKSGLPNDRFSAERPEGSISTLTIQRTEQRDSAMYRCASSYRDHVTDTQYFGPGTRLTVL.

This chain connects TRBV28 to TRBJ2-5, with 8 bases identical to TRBD1. Germline trimming cut 5 bases from V and 1 base from J; bases unmatched to any gene: 6. Germline loops: CDR1 MDHEN, CDR2 SYDVKM. This CDR3 spans 15 amino acids. The CDR3: CASSTPGTGQETQYF. In DNA form, the CDR3 reads TGTGCCAGCAGTACGCCCGGGACAGGCCAAGAGACCCAGTACTTC.

Remarks on this clonotype: A clone one base away is much larger, so this may be a read error. The chain employs TRBV7-2 and TRBJ2-3; TRBD2 might be the D (6 bases). Trimming shortened V by 5 bases and J by 0 bases, and 9 bases separated the two germline ends. CDR3 length equals 14 residues. CDR1 and CDR2 (germline): SGHTA, FQGNSA. The CDR3 nucleotides are TGTGCCAGCAGCGCCGGGACTAGCACAGATACGCAGTATTTT. It translates to CASSAGTSTDTQYF.

This clonotype was observed at least ten times. The CDR3 nucleotides are TGTGCCAGCAGCCCTACAGGGATCTACGAGCAGTACTTC. Translated, it gives CASSPTGIYEQYF. V usage is TRBV7-3 and J usage is TRBJ2-7; weak D call: TRBD1 (6 bases). In germline, CDR1 is SGHTA, CDR2 FQGTGA. The CDR3 length is 13 residues. Deletions cut 5 bases from V and 3 bases from J, with 11 bases between.

CDR3: CASSPRTSGILDTQYF. The CDR3 nucleotides are TGTGCCAGCAGCCCGAGGACTAGCGGGATTTTGGATACGCAGTATTTT. This sequence joins TRBV7-2 and TRBJ2-3; 12 nucleotides line up with TRBD2. Losses at the gene ends were 5 bases for V and 6 bases for J; bases not matched to a gene: 9. The CDR3 covers 16 residues. Germline CDR1 reads SGHTA; CDR2 reads FQGNSA.

The sample holds a few counts of this clonotype. The rearrangement joins TRBV4-2 to TRBJ2-7, with 11 bases identical to TRBD2. CDR3 length equals 14 residues. Looked up from germline, CDR1 is LGHNA and CDR2 is YNFKEQ. Germline trimming cut 1 base from V and 6 bases from J; bases unmatched to any gene: 2. In DNA form, the CDR3 reads TGTGCCAGCAGCCAAGTTCTAGCGGGAGGCGAGCAGTACTTC. It yields the protein CASSQVLAGGEQYF.

This clonotype has a handful of counts. This chain links TRBV6-5 with TRBJ2-7; 9 nucleotides agree with TRBD1. The germline gives CDR1 MNHEY, CDR2 SVGAGI. V dropped 4 bases and J dropped 5; count of bases not matched to a gene: 9. The CDR3 has 15 amino acids. The CDR3 DNA reads as TGTGCCAGCAGTTCCTCCGGGACAGGGTTCCACGAGCAGTACTTC. This translates into CASSSSGTGFHEQYF.